These 17 T cell receptor beta chains were all obtained from the same sample, sequenced in a study of blood T cells in healthy people across ages. The authors ran a second PCR of about 6 to 11 cycles using a sample-barcoded 5' primer and a J-beta primer mix. Each CDR3 protein is one row after TCRdb ran MiXCR on the 5' RACE reads. The sample carries fewer than 800,000 distinct CDR3 sequences, about 30% recorded once. Sequencing used blood. The receptors shown here come from a woman aged 80 or over in good health.

The table lists this clonotype with many counts. The chain combines TRBV7-2 with TRBJ2-2; the D gene is possibly TRBD2 (5 bases). The CDR3 is 14 residues long. Trimming shortened V by 4 bases and J by 5 bases, and 11 bases separated the two germline ends. Germline values: CDR1 SGHTA, CDR2 FQGNSA. The CDR3 nucleotides are TGTGCCAGCAGCTACGACCCGGGGACCGGGGAGCTGTTTTTT. Its translation: CASSYDPGTGELFF.

The genes are TRBV20-1 and TRBJ1-2; 7 bases are shared with TRBD1. Trimming at V came to 3 bases and at J to 0 bases, leaving 1 base not matched to a gene. CDR3 length: 13 amino acids. Germline CDR1 DFQATT, CDR2 SNEGSKA (reference sequence). DNA of the CDR3: TGCAGTGCTAGGGGACAGTCTAACTATGGCTACACCTTC. Translation: CSARGQSNYGYTF.

At least ten counts were recorded for this clonotype. V gene TRBV12-3 or TRBV12-4 combines with J gene TRBJ1-1; D is possibly TRBD1 (6 bases). The CDR3 is 13 amino acids. V gave up 5 bases and J gave up 6 bases, with 13 bases separating them. CDR3 sequence reads: CASSINREAEAFF. In DNA form, the CDR3 reads TGTGCCAGCAGTATTAACAGGGAGGCTGAAGCTTTCTTT.

In this sample, this clonotype turned up once. This rearrangement joins TRBV20-1 to TRBJ1-2, with 8 bases aligning to TRBD1. CDR1 and CDR2 from the germline V gene are DFQATT and SNEGSKA (reference sequence). The CDR3 sequence is 14 residues long. The J segment lost 6 bases and the V segment lost 3 bases, leaving 9 bases of the junction unmatched. The CDR3 nucleotides are TGCAGTGCTAGTAGGAGAGGACAGGGTCATGGCTACACCTTC. It codes for CSASRRGQGHGYTF.

This clonotype has at least ten counts. The J gene is TRBJ1-1, the V gene TRBV6-2 or TRBV6-3; D unclear. Trimming removed 5 bases from V and 4 bases from J, with 8 bases in between. The CDR3 spans 12 residues. Germline V gives CDR1 MNHEY, CDR2 SVGEGT. For the CDR3, the DNA is TGTGCCAGCAGTAACCCGGCCACTGAAGCTTTCTTT. Amino acids: CASSNPATEAFF.

V gene TRBV7-2 combines with J gene TRBJ2-1; possible D gene TRBD2, 7 bases. This CDR3 comprises 16 residues. Looked up from germline, CDR1 is SGHTA and CDR2 is FQGNSA. V was clipped by 0 bases and J by 6 bases, with 15 bases between them. Here the CDR3 DNA reads TGTGCCAGCAGCTTAGCTGGGGGGGGGCGCTTCAATGAGCAGTTCTTC. Its translation is CASSLAGGGRFNEQFF.

V and J are TRBV7-9 and TRBJ2-3; a possible D gene is TRBD2 (5 bases). The germline V gene has CDR1 SEHNR and CDR2 FQNEAQ (reference sequence). The CDR3 spans 16 residues. V dropped 6 bases and J dropped 5 bases, with 21 bases sitting between them. The CDR3 is CASRPPGLLEGDTQYF. In DNA form, the CDR3 reads TGTGCCAGCAGGCCCCCCGGACTCCTCGAAGGAGATACGCAGTATTTT.

The chain is built from TRBV15 and TRBJ1-2; D not resolved. From germline, CDR1 is LNHNV and CDR2 YYDKDF (reference sequence). The V end lost 5 bases, the J end lost 8 bases, and 15 bases lay between the germline ends. The CDR3 loop spans 13 amino acids. The CDR3: CATSLGPRRGYTF. CDR3 DNA sequence: TGTGCCACCAGCCTAGGGCCCCGCCGAGGCTACACCTTC.

At least ten counts were recorded for this clonotype. This chain joins TRBV5-1 and TRBJ2-1, with D possibly being TRBD2 (5 bases). With 1 base removed from V and 2 bases from J, the gap between germline ends came to 10 bases. Germline CDR1 is SGHRS and CDR2 is YFSETQ. This CDR3 has 15 amino acids. The CDR3 loop is CASSLQADTYNEQFF. Written as DNA, the CDR3 is TGCGCCAGCAGCTTGCAAGCGGATACCTACAATGAGCAGTTCTTC.

The sample holds a few counts of this clonotype. The chain is built from TRBV7-2 and TRBJ2-5, with D tentatively TRBD1 or TRBD2 (5 bases each). The germline V and J ends were trimmed by 4 bases and 5 bases, with 11 bases remaining between them. Per germline, CDR1 SGHTA and CDR2 FQGNSA. The length of the CDR3 is 13 residues. The DNA of the CDR3 is TGTGCCAGCAGCTCCGATTGGGGGGAGACCCAGTACTTC. Translating gives CASSSDWGETQYF.

This clonotype was seen repeatedly, ten times or more. The chain carries TRBV7-9 and TRBJ2-3; D is unclear. Germline CDR1 reads SEHNR; CDR2 reads FQNEAQ (reference sequence). This CDR3 region has 14 residues. V was trimmed by 4 bases and J by 3 bases, leaving 11 bases between them. The CDR3 reads CASSSPGPTDTQYF. Here the CDR3 DNA reads TGTGCCAGCAGCTCCCCTGGACCGACAGATACGCAGTATTTT.

This clonotype was counted ten times or more. The genes are TRBV6-5 and TRBJ2-3; 7 nucleotides agree with TRBD1. Germline V CDR1 and CDR2: MNHEY, SVGAGI. Losses at the gene ends were 5 bases for V and 0 bases for J; bases not matched to a gene: 5. The CDR3 runs 15 residues. In DNA, the CDR3 is TGTGCCAGCAGTCGACAGGGCTCTAGCACAGATACGCAGTATTTT. Its translation: CASSRQGSSTDTQYF.

Regarding this clonotype: A much larger clone differs from this one at a single base, so this may be a read error. The gene calls are TRBV5-1 and TRBJ1-2, with D unclear. CDR3 length: 15 amino acids. Trimming shortened V by 0 bases and J by 5 bases, and 14 bases separated the two germline ends. Germline V gene lookup returns CDR1 SGHRS and CDR2 YFSETQ. CDR3 DNA sequence: TGCGCCAGCAGCTTGGACGCCTCGTCCCGGTATGGCTACACCTTC. Protein product: CASSLDASSRYGYTF.

This clonotype was picked up one time. Relative to the germline gene, one junction end is altered; a read error may explain this. This chain joins TRBV6-1 and TRBJ2-2; 10 positions agree with TRBD1. The germline V gene encodes CDR1 MNHNS and CDR2 SASEGT. This CDR3 is built from 17 residues. CDR3 nucleotides: TGTGCCAGCGGACTAATACCGGGACAGGGGAACACCGGGGAGCGGTTTTTT. Amino acids: CASGLIPGQGNTGERFF.

This clonotype was seen a few times. The junction and the germline gene differ at one end; a read error may be behind it. This chain joins TRBV7-9 and TRBJ1-1; a weak D match, TRBD1 (5 bases). The CDR3 has 15 residues. Germline V gene lookup returns CDR1 SEHNR and CDR2 FQNEAQ (reference sequence). The CDR3 DNA is TGTGCCAGCAGCCCGCCCGGGCAGCTTGGGGCTGAAGCTTTTTTT. Its translation: CASSPPGQLGAEAFF.

Ten or more counts support this clonotype. The rearrangement links TRBV7-2 to TRBJ2-3; no clear D. Germline-derived CDR1 and CDR2 are SGHTA and FQGNSA. Trimming removed 5 bases from V and 2 bases from J, with 11 bases in between. The CDR3 sequence is 14 residues long. The CDR3 loop reads CASSRRAVTDTQYF. Here the CDR3 DNA reads TGTGCCAGCAGCCGACGGGCCGTCACAGATACGCAGTATTTT.

Ten or more counts support this clonotype. The chain employs TRBV2 and TRBJ2-2; D is ambiguous. The ends were cut back, 7 bases at V and 4 bases at J, with 13 bases in the middle. The CDR3 contains 14 residues. Germline V CDR1 and CDR2: SNHLY, FYNNEI. CDR3 loop: CASTNSPATGELFF. The CDR3 DNA follows: TGTGCCAGCACGAACTCCCCGGCCACCGGGGAGCTGTTTTTT.